These 24 T cell receptor beta chains came from one sample sequenced in a study of T cell responses to AZD1222 COVID-19 vaccine (dated by TCRdb to 2020 to 2022). According to the study, the label for this sample's time point signals: about 28 days (+/-7) after the second vaccine dose. The library relied on the immunoSEQ multiplex PCR assay. Sourced from immuneACCESS, this table was stored by TCRdb with only in-frame sequences that have V and J called. A share of the clones is absent; for the studies checked, an unresolved V gene accounts for under half, and the remainder has no known explanation. For this sample there are 100,000 to 150,000 clones; roughly 93% appear just once. The ten top clones hold roughly 0.98% of the sample. The sequenced sample was peripheral blood, obtained 28 days after the second AZD1222 dose. These receptor sequences come from an adult who received the AZD1222 COVID-19 vaccine.

The chain employs TRBV29-1 and TRBJ1-4; no clear D gene. The CDR3 sequence is 13 residues long. Trimming took off 5 bases at V and 3 bases at J, with 10 bases between the two ends. CDR1 is SQVTM and CDR2 is ANQGSEA in the germline V gene. CDR3 nucleotides: TGCAGCGTTTCGTACAGTCCTAATGAAAAACTGTTTTTT. Amino acid sequence: CSVSYSPNEKLFF. The full variable domain, rest sourced from reference TRBV29-1 and TRBJ1-4, is SAVISQKPSRDICQRGTSLTIQCQVDSQVTMMFWYRQQPGQSLTLIATANQGSEATYESGFVIDKFPISRPNLTFSTLTVSNMSPEDSSIYLCSVSYSPNEKLFFGSGTQLSVL.

V usage is TRBV5-1 and J usage is TRBJ2-3; possibly TRBD1 for D (6 bases). The CDR3 length is 14 residues. Germline V lookup: CDR1 SGHRS, CDR2 YFSETQ. The ends were cut back, 2 bases at V and 3 bases at J, with 10 bases in the middle. For the CDR3, the DNA is TGCGCCAGCAGCTTACAGGGAGTGACAGATACGCAGTATTTT. Translation: CASSLQGVTDTQYF.

The rearrangement uses TRBV27 and TRBJ2-7; no firm D call. V was cut by 6 bases and J by 7 bases, with 19 bases left in between. There are 14 residues in the CDR3. CDR1 and CDR2 (germline): MNHEY, SMNVEV (reference sequence). Here the CDR3 DNA reads TGTGCCAGCAGCCCGGCGCCCAGAAGAAGGGAGCAGTACTTC. This sequence encodes CASSPAPRRREQYF.

Notes on this clone: The sample carries other DNA sequences with the same CDR3. The genes are TRBV28 and TRBJ1-5; D is uncertain. V was pared by 5 bases and J by 3 bases, with 5 bases between. Germline CDR1 and CDR2: MDHEN and SYDVKM. The CDR3 spans 12 residues. The CDR3 DNA reads as TGTGCCAGCAGTAGTCCCAATCAGCCCCAGCATTTT. It encodes CASSSPNQPQHF.

This chain joins TRBV19 and TRBJ1-5, with a tentative D call TRBD1 (5 bases). This CDR3 has 13 residues. Germline V lookup: CDR1 LNHDA, CDR2 SQIVND (reference sequence). Deletions cut 3 bases from V and 7 bases from J, with 10 bases between. The CDR3 DNA reads as TGTGCCAGTAGTATGGGGCATTTGCAGCCCCAGCATTTT. It specifies CASSMGHLQPQHF.

This clone occurred once. V usage is TRBV5-6 and J usage is TRBJ1-1, with 7 bases identical to TRBD1. With V trimmed by 3 bases and J by 3 bases, 8 bases remained unmatched. Germline CDR1 SGHDT, CDR2 YYEEEE. This CDR3 has 15 residues. The CDR3, as DNA: TGTGCCAGCAGCTCATACGTCACAGGGGACACTGAAGCTTTCTTT. Residues: CASSSYVTGDTEAFF.

The chain uses TRBV11-3 and TRBJ1-4; no definite D call. Germline V CDR1 and CDR2: SGHNT, YENEEA. V was clipped by 10 bases and J by 3 bases, with 15 bases between them. This CDR3 has 14 residues. The CDR3 loop is CANPPCGSNEKLFF. The CDR3 DNA is TGTGCCAACCCACCATGTGGGTCTAATGAAAAACTGTTTTTT.

The chain carries TRBV15 and TRBJ1-5, with D possibly TRBD1 on 6 matching bases. CDR1 is LNHNV, CDR2 YYDKDF, per germline (reference sequence). The CDR3 loop spans 15 amino acids. With 0 bases removed from V and 4 bases from J, the gap between germline ends came to 10 bases. CDR3 DNA: TGTGCCACCAGCAGAGAAGCTAGGGGGAATCAGCCCCAGCATTTT. Protein product: CATSREARGNQPQHF.

The genes are TRBV9 and TRBJ2-2; D gene unclear. Germline CDR1 and CDR2: SGDLS and YYNGEE. The CDR3 sequence is 13 residues long. Trimming removed 1 base from V and 3 bases from J, with 4 bases in between. CDR3 sequence (DNA): TGTGCCAGCAGCGTATCTCACACCGGGGAGCTGTTTTTT. Translation: CASSVSHTGELFF.

The genes are TRBV11-2 and TRBJ1-2, with a tentative D call TRBD1 (6 bases). Germline values: CDR1 SGHAT, CDR2 FQNNGV. Trimming stripped 2 bases from V and 5 bases from J, with 12 bases between. The CDR3 covers 14 residues. In DNA, the CDR3 is TGTGCCAGCAGCTTACCCGTAGGGGGGTATGGCTACACCTTC. It specifies CASSLPVGGYGYTF.

This chain links TRBV28 with TRBJ1-3, with 8 bases lining up with TRBD1. V trimming: 6 bases; J trimming: 2 bases; junction bases outside the gene matches: 9. CDR3 size: 16 residues. Germline V gives CDR1 MDHEN, CDR2 SYDVKM. CDR3 loop: CASSRRTGRPGNTIYF. DNA of the CDR3: TGTGCCAGCAGCCGGCGGACAGGGCGCCCTGGAAACACCATATATTTT. Full variable domain (outside the CDR3, taken from reference TRBV28 and TRBJ1-3): DVKVTQSSRYLVKRTGEKVFLECVQDMDHENMFWYRQDPGLGLRLIYFSYDVKMKEKGDIPEGYSVSREKKERFSLILESASTNQTSMYLCASSRRTGRPGNTIYFGEGSWLTVV.

J is TRBJ2-7 and V is TRBV10-3; no reliable D call. The germline V and J ends were trimmed by 6 bases and 4 bases, with 16 bases remaining between them. The CDR3 consists of 14 residues. Germline V CDR1 and CDR2: ENHRY, SYGVKD. The CDR3 region is CAIRERPEKYEQYF. DNA for the CDR3: TGTGCCATCAGAGAAAGGCCGGAGAAATACGAGCAGTACTTC.

The chain carries TRBV19 and TRBJ1-1; tentatively, D is TRBD1 (5 bases). In germline, CDR1 is LNHDA, CDR2 SQIVND (reference sequence). V lost 5 bases, J lost 6 bases, and 16 bases lay in between. CDR3 length equals 14 residues. This chain's CDR3 is CASSPKGLEAEAFF. The CDR3 DNA reads TGTGCCAGTAGTCCAAAGGGACTAGAAGCTGAAGCTTTCTTT.

The chain employs TRBV7-2 and TRBJ1-5; weak D call: TRBD1 (5 bases). Trimming left V 1 base short and J 6 bases short, with 16 bases between. The CDR3 sequence is 16 residues long. In germline, CDR1 is SGHTA, CDR2 FQGNSA. The CDR3 sequence: CASSLGARGLRQPQHF. In DNA form, the CDR3 reads TGTGCCAGCAGCTTAGGGGCTCGGGGCCTTCGTCAGCCCCAGCATTTT.

The chain recombines TRBV5-1 with TRBJ2-1; D call uncertain. Trimming cost V 0 bases and J 3 bases, with 13 bases left between them. Per germline, CDR1 SGHRS and CDR2 YFSETQ. CDR3 length: 16 amino acids. In DNA, the CDR3 is TGCGCCAGCAGCTTGGACGGGTCTCCCCTCTACAATGAGCAGTTCTTC. Amino acid sequence: CASSLDGSPLYNEQFF.

V is TRBV5-1 and J is TRBJ2-5; 9 nucleotides line up with TRBD1. V lost 0 bases to trimming and J lost 6 bases; unmatched junction nucleotides: 9. CDR1 is SGHRS, CDR2 YFSETQ, per germline. This CDR3 is built from 16 residues. The CDR3 nucleotides read TGCGCCAGCAGCTTGGGGCCGGGACAGGGTTTGAAGACCCAGTACTTC. Protein product: CASSLGPGQGLKTQYF.

The chain recombines TRBV5-1 with TRBJ2-5, with a tentative D call TRBD2 (6 bases). The CDR3 loop spans 13 amino acids. The V gene's germline CDR1 is SGHRS and CDR2 YFSETQ. Trimming cost V 9 bases and J 5 bases, with 17 bases left between them. The CDR3, as DNA: TGCGCCACCTCGACTAGTTACGTCGAGACCCAGTACTTC. The encoded protein is CATSTSYVETQYF.

The genes are TRBV13 and TRBJ2-1; D gene uncertain. Trimming cost V 4 bases and J 6 bases, with 13 bases left between them. The CDR3 has 14 residues. Germline assignment: CDR1 PRHDT and CDR2 FYEKMQ (reference sequence). The CDR3 loop is CASSSMPASNEQFF. The CDR3 nucleotides are TGTGCCAGCAGCTCAATGCCCGCGTCCAATGAGCAGTTCTTC.

This sequence joins TRBV7-2 and TRBJ2-1; the D gene could be TRBD1 or TRBD2 (5 bases each). Trimming pared 3 bases from V and 10 bases from J, leaving 19 bases between. From germline, CDR1 is SGHTA and CDR2 FQGNSA. The CDR3 has 15 residues. The CDR3 is CASSFIPGPTGEQFF. The CDR3 nucleotides are TGTGCCAGCAGCTTCATCCCGGGACCAACGGGCGAGCAGTTCTTC. The variable domain in full, with the rest retrieved from reference TRBV7-2 and TRBJ2-1, is GAGVSQSPSNKVTEKGKDVELRCDPISGHTALYWYRQSLGQGLEFLIYFQGNSAPDKSGLPSDRFSAERTGGSVSTLTIQRTQQEDSAVYLCASSFIPGPTGEQFFGPGTRLTVL.

This chain connects TRBV30 to TRBJ1-6; TRBD1 matches 7 bases. The junction had 9 bases not matched to a gene; V was cut back by 6 bases and J by 10 bases. In germline, CDR1 is GTSNPN, CDR2 SVGIG (reference sequence). The CDR3 extends over 13 amino acids. This CDR3 reads CACQGGFRSPLHF. CDR3 DNA: TGTGCCTGCCAGGGGGGGTTCAGGTCACCCCTCCACTTT.

The chain joins TRBV24-1 to TRBJ2-3, with a weak D call TRBD2 (5 bases). The CDR3 is 14 residues long. Trimming left V 8 bases short and J 1 base short, with 12 bases between. The germline gives CDR1 KGHDR, CDR2 SFDVKD. The CDR3 DNA reads TGTGCCACCAAATATGGAGCGGGCACAGATACGCAGTATTTT. Translated: CATKYGAGTDTQYF.

This chain connects TRBV5-1 to TRBJ2-3; D is possibly TRBD2 (5 bases). The germline CDR1 and CDR2 sequences are SGHRS and YFSETQ. Deletions cut 1 base from V and 1 base from J, with 7 bases between. The CDR3 has 14 amino acids. CDR3 sequence reads: CASSLISGTDTQYF. The DNA for the CDR3 is TGCGCCAGCAGCTTGATTAGCGGCACAGATACGCAGTATTTT.

The J gene is TRBJ2-5, the V gene TRBV28, with a tentative D call TRBD2 (6 bases). This CDR3 has 17 residues. V dropped 5 bases and J dropped 4 bases, with 23 bases sitting between them. CDR1 and CDR2 from the germline V gene are MDHEN and SYDVKM. CDR3 amino acids: CASSEGPGVIVGETQYF. The CDR3 nucleotides are TGTGCCAGCAGTGAGGGTCCGGGAGTTATTGTAGGAGAGACCCAGTACTTC.

This chain links TRBV28 with TRBJ2-7; 11 nucleotides line up with TRBD1. The trim removed 7 bases at V and 4 bases at J, leaving 9 bases unmatched. The CDR3 extends over 15 amino acids. Looked up from germline, CDR1 is MDHEN and CDR2 is SYDVKM. The CDR3 spells CASKFWGTGGYEQYF. Here the CDR3 DNA reads TGTGCCAGCAAATTTTGGGGGACAGGGGGGTACGAGCAGTACTTC.